This T cell receptor beta chain was identified in a study of blood T cell repertoires in COVID-19. Study context: Acute and convalescent COVID-19 specimens originated in the United States, Italy and Spain. PBMCs, B-cell-depleted T cells, or T cells were the source of the cDNA or gDNA that made up the material.

This clone was seen a handful of times. The CDR3 has 11 residues. In germline, CDR1 is KGHDR, CDR2 SFDVKD. The V end was cut by 4 bases, the J end by 6 bases, with 4 bases between. Measured with immunoSEQ multiplex PCR; TCRdb has only the in-frame clones, and not every one. The sample contains roughly 160,000 clones, around 72% of which appear only once. Sequencing was done on a sample of peripheral blood. This sequence joins TRBV24-1 and TRBJ2-3; D unclear. The receptor was derived from an elderly woman with acute or convalescent COVID-19. The CDR3 protein is CATSDRDTQYF. The CDR3 DNA reads TGTGCCACCAGTGACCGTGATACGCAGTATTTT.